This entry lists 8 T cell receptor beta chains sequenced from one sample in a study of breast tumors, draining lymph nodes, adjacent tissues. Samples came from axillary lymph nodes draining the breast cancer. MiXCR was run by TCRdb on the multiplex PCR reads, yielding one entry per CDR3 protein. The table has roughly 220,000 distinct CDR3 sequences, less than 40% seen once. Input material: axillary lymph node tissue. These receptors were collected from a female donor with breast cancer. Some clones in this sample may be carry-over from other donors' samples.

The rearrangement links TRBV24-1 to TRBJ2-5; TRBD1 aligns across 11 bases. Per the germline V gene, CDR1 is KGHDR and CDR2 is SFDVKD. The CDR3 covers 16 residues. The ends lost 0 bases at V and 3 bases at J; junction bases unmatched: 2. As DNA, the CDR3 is TGTGCCACCAGTGATTTGGAGGGACAGGGGGAAGAGACCCAGTACTTC. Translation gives CATSDLEGQGEETQYF.

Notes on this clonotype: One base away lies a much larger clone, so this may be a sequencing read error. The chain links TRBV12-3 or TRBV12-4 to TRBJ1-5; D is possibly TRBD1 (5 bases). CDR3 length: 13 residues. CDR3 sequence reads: CAGSPRTREPQHF. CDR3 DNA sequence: TGTGCCGGCAGTCCCCGGACACGGGAGCCCCAGCATTTT.

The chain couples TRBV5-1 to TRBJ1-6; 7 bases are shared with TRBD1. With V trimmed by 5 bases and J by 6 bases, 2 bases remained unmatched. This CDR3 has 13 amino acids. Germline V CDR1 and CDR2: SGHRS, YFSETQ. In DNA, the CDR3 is TGCGCCAGCAGACCAGGGGGTAATTCACCCCTCCACTTT. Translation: CASRPGGNSPLHF.

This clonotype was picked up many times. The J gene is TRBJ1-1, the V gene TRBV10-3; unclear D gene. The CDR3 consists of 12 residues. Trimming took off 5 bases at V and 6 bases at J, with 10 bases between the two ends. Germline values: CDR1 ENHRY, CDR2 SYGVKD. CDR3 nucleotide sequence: TGTGCCATCAGTTCGGGAGTCGCTGAAGCTTTCTTT. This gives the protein CAISSGVAEAFF.

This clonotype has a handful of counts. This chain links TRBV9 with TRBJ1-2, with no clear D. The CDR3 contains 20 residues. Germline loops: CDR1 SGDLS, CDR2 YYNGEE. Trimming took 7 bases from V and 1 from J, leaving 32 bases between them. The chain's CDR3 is CASSPSSDPDAFIGNYGYTF. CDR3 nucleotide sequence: TGTGCCAGCTCACCCTCTTCTGACCCGGATGCCTTCATCGGTAACTATGGCTACACCTTC.

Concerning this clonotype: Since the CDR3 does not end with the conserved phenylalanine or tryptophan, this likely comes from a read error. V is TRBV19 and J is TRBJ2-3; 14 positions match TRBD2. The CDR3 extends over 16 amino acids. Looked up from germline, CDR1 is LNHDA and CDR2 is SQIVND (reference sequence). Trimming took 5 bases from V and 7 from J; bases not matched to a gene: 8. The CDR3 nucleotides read TGTGCCAGTAGTGTACCCGGGACTAGCGGGAGTTATACGCAGTATGTT. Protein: CASSVPGTSGSYTQYV.

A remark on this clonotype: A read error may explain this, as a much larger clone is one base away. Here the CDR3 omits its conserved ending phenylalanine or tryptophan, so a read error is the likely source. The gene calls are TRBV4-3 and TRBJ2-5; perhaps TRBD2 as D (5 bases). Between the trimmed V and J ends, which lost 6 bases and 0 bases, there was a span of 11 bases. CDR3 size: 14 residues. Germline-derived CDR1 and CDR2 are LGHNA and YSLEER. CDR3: CASSPTRYQETQYL. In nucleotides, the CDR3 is TGCGCCAGCAGTCCTACTAGGTACCAAGAGACCCAGTACCTC.

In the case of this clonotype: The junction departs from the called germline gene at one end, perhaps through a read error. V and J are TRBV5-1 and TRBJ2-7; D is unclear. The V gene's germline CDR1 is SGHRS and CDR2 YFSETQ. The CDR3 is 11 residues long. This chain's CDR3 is CASSLGLEQYF. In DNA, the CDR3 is TGTGCCAGCAGTTTGGGCCTCGAGCAGTACTTC.